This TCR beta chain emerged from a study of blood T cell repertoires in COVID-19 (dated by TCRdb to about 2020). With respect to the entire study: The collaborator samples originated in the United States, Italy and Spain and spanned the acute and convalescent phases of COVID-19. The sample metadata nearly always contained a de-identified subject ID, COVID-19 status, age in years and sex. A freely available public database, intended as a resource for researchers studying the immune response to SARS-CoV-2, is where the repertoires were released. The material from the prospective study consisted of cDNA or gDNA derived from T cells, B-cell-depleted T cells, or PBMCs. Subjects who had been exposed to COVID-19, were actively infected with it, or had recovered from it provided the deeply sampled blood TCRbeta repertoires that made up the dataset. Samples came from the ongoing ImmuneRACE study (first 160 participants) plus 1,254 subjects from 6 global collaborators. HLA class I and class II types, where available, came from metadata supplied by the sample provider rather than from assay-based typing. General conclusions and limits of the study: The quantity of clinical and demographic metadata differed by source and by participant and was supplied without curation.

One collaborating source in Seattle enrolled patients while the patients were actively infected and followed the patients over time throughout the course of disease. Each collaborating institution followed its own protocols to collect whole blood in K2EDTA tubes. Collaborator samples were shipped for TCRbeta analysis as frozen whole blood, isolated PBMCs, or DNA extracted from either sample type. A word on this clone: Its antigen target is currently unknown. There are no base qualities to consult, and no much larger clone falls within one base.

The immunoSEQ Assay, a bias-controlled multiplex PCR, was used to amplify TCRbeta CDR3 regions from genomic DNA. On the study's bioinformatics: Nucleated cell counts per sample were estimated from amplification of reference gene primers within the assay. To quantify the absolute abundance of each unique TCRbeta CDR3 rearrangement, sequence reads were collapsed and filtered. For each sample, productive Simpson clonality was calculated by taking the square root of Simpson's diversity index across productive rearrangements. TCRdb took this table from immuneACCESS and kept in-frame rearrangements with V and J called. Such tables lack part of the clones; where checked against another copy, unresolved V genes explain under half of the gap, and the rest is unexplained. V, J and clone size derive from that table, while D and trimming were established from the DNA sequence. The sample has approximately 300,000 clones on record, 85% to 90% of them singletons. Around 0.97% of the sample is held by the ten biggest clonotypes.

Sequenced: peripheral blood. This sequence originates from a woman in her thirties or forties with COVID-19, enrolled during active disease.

The DNA sequence is TGTGCCACCAGTGATTTGCCGACAGGGGCCGGGGAGCTGTTTTTT. It specifies CATSDLPTGAGELFF. The chain is made from TRBV24-1 and TRBJ2-2, and 8 junction bases match TRBD1. From the cysteine up to the phenylalanine, the CDR3 has a length of 15 residues. Just CDR3 DNA is preserved here, 45 bases in frame from base 1. V ends up 0 bases short and J 6 bases short, with an unmatched junction base count of 2. According to the germline V gene, CDR1 reads KGHDR and CDR2 reads SFDVKD.